This T cell receptor (beta chain) was observed in a study of blood T cell repertoires in COVID-19. About the research overall: Sources were T cells, B-cell-depleted T cells, or PBMCs; the material itself was cDNA or gDNA.

Germline loops: CDR1 SGHTA, CDR2 FQGNSA. V lost 0 bases to trimming and J lost 4 bases, with 16 bases between them. The CDR3 contains 17 residues. Here immunoSEQ multiplex PCR was the method, and the copy in TCRdb shows in-frame clones only, minus some. The sample consists of more than 150,000 clones, about 88% of them appearing once. The material sequenced was peripheral blood. The clonotype comes from a man between 65 and 85 years old with active or convalescent COVID-19. The chain is built from TRBV7-2 and TRBJ1-3, with a possible D match to TRBD1 (6 bases). As DNA, the CDR3 is TGTGCCAGCAGCTTAGCCCCCAGGGGCCTAGGAGGAAACACCATATATTTT. It encodes CASSLAPRGLGGNTIYF. Based on the CDR3 plus reference TRBV7-2 and TRBJ1-3, the full variable domain is GAGVSQSPSNKVTEKGKDVELRCDPISGHTALYWYRQSLGQGLEFLIYFQGNSAPDKSGLPSDRFSAERTGGSVSTLTIQRTQQEDSAVYLCASSLAPRGLGGNTIYFGEGSWLTVV.